The 16 T cell receptor beta chains presented below share a single source sample, sequenced in a study of blood T cell repertoires in COVID-19 (TCRdb year 2020). The library was obtained by the immunoSEQ multiplex PCR assay. The clones in this table, taken by TCRdb from immuneACCESS, are in-frame only. Not every clone is retained; where verified, under half of the shortfall comes from an unresolved V gene, and the cause of the rest is unknown. The sample table contains nearly 250,000 clones; only one count was recorded for 85% to 90% of them. The ten largest clones represent around 1% of the sample. The source material was PBMCs or T cells enriched from blood (not recorded which). The receptors here all came from a man in his forties or fifties who had been exposed to COVID-19.

This clone has only one observation. The chain is built from TRBV7-9 and TRBJ2-3; 10 bases map to TRBD1. The CDR3 has 16 residues. Losses at the gene ends were 4 bases for V and 4 bases for J; bases not matched to a gene: 8. The germline CDR1 and CDR2 sequences are SEHNR and FQNEAQ (reference sequence). The CDR3 bases are TGTGCCAGCAGCTCCGGGGACAGGGGTTGGTCAGATACGCAGTATTTT. Protein sequence: CASSSGDRGWSDTQYF.

The rearrangement uses TRBV7-2 and TRBJ2-1, with 12 bases that match TRBD2. V was clipped by 7 bases and J by 7 bases; unmatched bases: 5. CDR3 size: 14 residues. The V gene's germline CDR1 is SGHTA and CDR2 FQGNSA. The CDR3 spells CASIRTSGANEQFF. In DNA form, the CDR3 reads TGTGCCAGCATCCGGACTAGCGGGGCTAATGAGCAGTTCTTC.

A few counts support this clone. The chain uses TRBV5-1 and TRBJ1-4; the D is unclear. The germline V gene has CDR1 SGHRS and CDR2 YFSETQ. V was cut by 3 bases and J by 3 bases, with 12 bases left in between. This CDR3 spans 15 amino acids. The CDR3 spells CASSSPEGSNEKLFF. The CDR3 DNA follows: TGCGCCAGCAGCTCTCCGGAGGGATCTAATGAAAAACTGTTTTTT.

The chain uses TRBV10-3 and TRBJ1-4, with D perhaps matching TRBD1 (6 bases). Per germline, CDR1 ENHRY and CDR2 SYGVKD. This CDR3 has 16 amino acids. The V and J ends lost 0 bases and 7 bases respectively, with 15 bases between them. CDR3 sequence: CAISESWGGAAEKLFF. The CDR3 DNA sequence: TGTGCCATCAGTGAGTCTTGGGGGGGCGCAGCTGAAAAACTGTTTTTT.

The chain couples TRBV27 to TRBJ2-2; 8 bases are a match to TRBD1. This CDR3 spans 16 amino acids. The germline V gene encodes CDR1 MNHEY and CDR2 SMNVEV (reference sequence). J lost 3 bases, V lost 8 bases, and 11 bases had no gene match. In DNA form, the CDR3 reads TGTGCCAGCGCCTCGGACAGGGAAGGGGACACCGGGGAGCTGTTTTTT. Protein sequence: CASASDREGDTGELFF.

The chain couples TRBV5-1 to TRBJ2-5; 10 bases agree with TRBD1. The CDR3 covers 16 residues. CDR1 SGHRS and CDR2 YFSETQ come from the germline V gene. With 3 bases clipped from V and 5 bases from J, the junction kept 10 bases outside the gene matches. The CDR3 sequence is CASSSAGQGTWETQYF. CDR3 coding DNA: TGCGCCAGCAGCTCCGCGGGACAGGGGACATGGGAGACCCAGTACTTC.

The chain combines TRBV28 with TRBJ1-2; 10 bases are a match to TRBD1. The germline CDR1 and CDR2 sequences are MDHEN and SYDVKM. The CDR3 contains 14 residues. V shed 5 bases and J 3 bases; nucleotides not matched to a gene: 3. As DNA, the CDR3 is TGTGCCAGCAGTCCAGGACAGGGGGACTATGGCTACACCTTC. Translated, it gives CASSPGQGDYGYTF.

The chain carries TRBV28 and TRBJ1-4; 7 positions agree with TRBD1. V trimming: 6 bases; J trimming: 4 bases; junction bases outside the gene matches: 8. CDR1 and CDR2 (germline): MDHEN, SYDVKM. This CDR3 comprises 15 residues. The CDR3 reads CASSLPGQLNEKLFF. The CDR3 coding sequence is TGTGCCAGCAGCTTACCGGGACAGCTTAATGAAAAACTGTTTTTT.

A few counts support this clone. J is TRBJ1-2 and V is TRBV28; D uncertain. V was pared by 5 bases and J by 0 bases, with 4 bases between. The CDR3 has 12 amino acids. Germline values: CDR1 MDHEN, CDR2 SYDVKM. The DNA of the CDR3 is TGTGCCAGCAGTCGCGCTAACTATGGCTACACCTTC. Its translation is CASSRANYGYTF.

This chain uses TRBV2 with TRBJ1-4; 8 positions agree with TRBD1. Trimming cost V 0 bases and J 5 bases; bases outside gene matches: 5. The CDR3 has 16 residues. In germline, CDR1 is SNHLY, CDR2 FYNNEI. The CDR3 is CASSEARTGQNEKLFF. The CDR3 nucleotides read TGTGCCAGCAGTGAAGCCCGGACAGGGCAGAATGAAAAACTGTTTTTT. Based on the CDR3 plus reference TRBV2 and TRBJ1-4, the full variable domain is EPEVTQTPSHQVTQMGQEVILRCVPISNHLYFYWYRQILGQKVEFLVSFYNNEISEKSEIFDDQFSVERPDGSNFTLKIRSTKLEDSAMYFCASSEARTGQNEKLFFGSGTQLSVL.

The chain is built from TRBV19 and TRBJ1-1; D might be TRBD1 (5 bases). CDR1 is LNHDA, CDR2 SQIVND, per germline (reference sequence). This CDR3 contains 13 residues. Trimming left V 3 bases short and J 6 bases short, with 11 bases between. The CDR3 coding sequence is TGTGCCAGTAGTATTAAGGGGTACGCTGAAGCTTTCTTT. It specifies CASSIKGYAEAFF.

The J gene is TRBJ2-4, the V gene TRBV11-2; D may be TRBD1 (6 bases). This CDR3 comprises 13 residues. Trimming cost V 4 bases and J 4 bases, with 8 bases left between them. CDR1 SGHAT and CDR2 FQNNGV come from the germline V gene. CDR3 loop: CASSSDRKNIQYF. For the CDR3, the DNA is TGTGCCAGCAGCTCGGACAGAAAAAACATTCAGTACTTC.

This sequence joins TRBV10-3 and TRBJ2-2; 11 bases agree with TRBD2. The CDR3 extends over 15 amino acids. With 6 bases clipped from V and 5 bases from J, the junction kept 5 bases outside the gene matches. Germline V lookup: CDR1 ENHRY, CDR2 SYGVKD. The DNA of the CDR3 is TGTGCCATCAGCGTAGCGGGAGGGCTAACCGGGGAGCTGTTTTTT. Translating gives CAISVAGGLTGELFF.

The genes are TRBV6-5 and TRBJ1-6; 9 bases line up with TRBD1. The CDR3 sequence is 15 residues long. Germline-derived CDR1 and CDR2 are MNHEY and SVGAGI. J gave up 6 bases and V 6 bases, and 6 bases lay outside the gene matches. CDR3 DNA sequence: TGTGCCAGCAGGGTACAGGGGGCTGGTAATTCACCCCTCCACTTT. Protein product: CASRVQGAGNSPLHF.

The chain employs TRBV5-1 and TRBJ2-6, with D possibly matching TRBD2 (6 bases). The V and J ends lost 1 base and 4 bases respectively, with 9 bases between them. CDR1 and CDR2 from the germline V gene are SGHRS and YFSETQ. The CDR3 has 15 residues. Here the CDR3 reads CASSLREAGANVLTF. The CDR3 DNA reads TGCGCCAGCAGCTTGAGGGAGGCCGGGGCCAACGTCCTGACTTTC.

The chain couples TRBV5-4 to TRBJ2-5; 12 bases fit TRBD2. Losses at the gene ends were 1 base for V and 7 bases for J; bases not matched to a gene: 2. Per the germline V gene, CDR1 is SGHNT and CDR2 is YYREEE (reference sequence). The CDR3 runs to 14 residues. CDR3: CASSLPLAGGTQYF. The DNA of the CDR3 is TGTGCCAGCAGCTTGCCACTAGCGGGGGGGACCCAGTACTTC.